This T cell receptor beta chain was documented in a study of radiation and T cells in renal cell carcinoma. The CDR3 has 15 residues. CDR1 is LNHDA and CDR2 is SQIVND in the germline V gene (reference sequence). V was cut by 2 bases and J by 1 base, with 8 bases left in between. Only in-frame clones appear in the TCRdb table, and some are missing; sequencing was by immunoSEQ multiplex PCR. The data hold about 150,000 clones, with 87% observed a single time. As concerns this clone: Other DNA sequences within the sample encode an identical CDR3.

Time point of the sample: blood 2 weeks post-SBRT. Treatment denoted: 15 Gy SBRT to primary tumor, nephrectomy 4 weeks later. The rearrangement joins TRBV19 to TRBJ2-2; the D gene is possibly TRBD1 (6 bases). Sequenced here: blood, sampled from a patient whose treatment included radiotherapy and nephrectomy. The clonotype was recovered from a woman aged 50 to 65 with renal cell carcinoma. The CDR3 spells CASSILTGNTGELFF. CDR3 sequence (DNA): TGTGCCAGTAGTATACTGACAGGGAACACCGGGGAGCTGTTTTTT.